The clone carrying this T cell receptor beta chain occurred once. This sample was taken from a study of OX40 agonist ivuxolimab in advanced cancers. TCRdb keeps only in-frame clones here, not all; method: immunoSEQ multiplex PCR. This sample has roughly 35,000 clones, with around 92% found just once. CDR1 and CDR2 (germline): LGHNA, YSLEER. Trimming shortened V by 0 bases and J by 3 bases, and 13 bases separated the two germline ends. This CDR3 spans 16 amino acids. This chain uses TRBV4-3 with TRBJ2-3; maybe TRBD2 (5 bases). The material sequenced was CD4+ or CD8+ T cells sorted from blood, taken in a trial of the OX40 agonist ivuxolimab. This TCR came from an adult with an advanced solid tumor such as melanoma, head and neck, liver or kidney cancer. The CDR3 protein is CASSQDLVARTDTQYF. The CDR3 DNA is TGCGCCAGCAGCCAAGATTTGGTAGCGAGGACAGATACGCAGTATTTT.